The 32 T cell receptor beta chains below all came from one sample that was sequenced in a study of tumor and adjacent non-tumor tissue in lung cancer. RNA was extracted from bulk tissue without any cell sorting. Distant lung tissue was collected more than 3 cm away from the tumor edge. A modified ARM-PCR protocol with three rounds of nested PCR amplified TCRbeta. TCRdb used MiXCR to reprocess the multiplex PCR reads, holding one entry per CDR3 protein. The repertoire holds over 100,000 distinct CDR3 sequences, roughly three fifths seen once, with around 17% in the top ten. Sequencing input: distant non-tumor lung tissue. These receptors were obtained from a man between 60 and 75 years old with non-small cell lung cancer.

Concerning this clonotype: Given a much more abundant clone one base away, this may be a read error. The conserved final phenylalanine or tryptophan is absent from the CDR3, which likely points to a read error. This chain links TRBV4-3 with TRBJ2-1; D remains ambiguous. The germline V gene encodes CDR1 LGHNA and CDR2 YSLEER. The CDR3 is made up of 13 amino acids. CDR3 region: CASNQEERTEQFI. CDR3 in DNA: TGCGCCAGCAACCAAGAAGAACGGACGGAGCAGTTCATC.

The V call is TRBV4-3, the J call TRBJ1-3; D gene unclear. V lost 2 bases to trimming and J lost 0 bases, with 14 bases between them. CDR1 is LGHNA and CDR2 is YSLEER in the germline V gene. The CDR3 is made up of 17 amino acids. The CDR3 protein is CASSQYPLYNSGNTIYF. In nucleotides, the CDR3 is TGCGCCAGCAGCCAATATCCCCTGTACAACTCTGGAAACACCATATATTTT.

This clonotype was detected only a few times. The junction and the germline gene differ at one end; a read error may be behind it. This chain uses TRBV29-1 with TRBJ2-7; TRBD1 is a possible D gene (6 bases). This CDR3 is built from 13 residues. Germline CDR1 and CDR2: SQVTM and ANQGSEA. The CDR3 spells CRVGRQGSHEQYF. The CDR3, as DNA: TGCAGAGTTGGAAGGCAGGGGTCCCACGAGCAATACTTC.

This clonotype was found a few times. This chain joins TRBV20-1 and TRBJ2-1; D not certain. The V and J ends lost 2 bases and 8 bases respectively, with 13 bases between them. The CDR3 sequence is 13 residues long. From germline, CDR1 is DFQATT and CDR2 SNEGSKA (reference sequence). The CDR3 DNA reads TGCAGTGCTAGAAGGAGTTTCTCACATGAGCAGTTCTTC. Amino acid sequence: CSARRSFSHEQFF.

On this clonotype: Mismatch with germline at one junction end may stem from a read error. The V gene is TRBV4-2, the J gene TRBJ2-3, with 9 bases fitting TRBD2. CDR1 and CDR2 (germline): LGHNA, YNFKEQ. The CDR3 has 15 residues. The CDR3 spells CASSQVAGDTYTQYF. The CDR3 DNA follows: TGTGCCAGTAGCCAAGTAGCGGGAGATACATATACGCAGTATTTT.

Details on this clonotype: A read error may produce the germline difference seen at one junction end. V usage is TRBV30 and J usage is TRBJ2-1; perhaps TRBD2 as D (6 bases). The germline CDR1 and CDR2 sequences are GTSNPN and SVGIG (reference sequence). The CDR3 length is 12 residues. CDR3 in amino acids: CVWSFGGYEQFF. The CDR3 DNA reads TGTGTCTGGAGTTTTGGGGGGTATGAGCAATTCTTC.

Worth noting for this clonotype: A junction end diverges from the germline sequence, so it may reflect a read error. This sequence joins TRBV11-3 and TRBJ2-7, with 7 bases identical to TRBD1. The germline CDR1 and CDR2 sequences are SGHNT and YENEEA. The CDR3 totals 16 residues. The CDR3 DNA reads TGTGCCAGCAGTGTCCGGACAGGCGACCTCTCCTACGAGCAGAACTTC. It is translated as CASSVRTGDLSYEQNF.

About this clonotype itself: The junction departs from the called germline gene at one end, perhaps through a read error. This chain links TRBV4-1 with TRBJ2-1; the D call may be TRBD1 or TRBD2 (5 bases each). The CDR3 totals 17 residues. Germline CDR1 is MGHRA and CDR2 is YSYEKL. The CDR3 reads CACSQGLWDGIYNEQFF. The CDR3 nucleotides read TGCGCCTGCAGCCAAGGACTGTGGGACGGGATCTACAATGAGCAGTTCTTC.

In regard to this clonotype: A clone one base away is much larger, so this may be a read error. The chain carries TRBV10-2 and TRBJ2-7, with 7 positions matching TRBD2. Unmatched junction bases numbered 7, after V lost 7 bases and J lost 1 base. The CDR3 is 14 residues long. From germline, CDR1 is WSHSY and CDR2 SAAADI. The CDR3 DNA is TGCGCCAGCAATTCGCAGGGAGGGTCCTACGAGCAGTACTTC. The encoded protein is CASNSQGGSYEQYF.

The rearrangement links TRBV11-1 to TRBJ2-3, with D unclear. The end of the DNA aligns better with TRBJ1-5, so the J call may be wrong. Germline CDR1 reads SGHAT; CDR2 reads FQDESV (reference sequence). This CDR3 spans 14 amino acids. The CDR3 DNA sequence: TGTGCCAGTAGCCCGAGCTCTCGCATAGATACGCAGCATTTT. Protein product: CASSPSSRIDTQHF.

This clonotype has a handful of counts. The chain links TRBV7-9 to TRBJ1-2; unclear D gene. Germline V CDR1 and CDR2: SEHNR, FQNEAQ (reference sequence). Trimming removed 8 bases at V and 7 bases at J, with 14 bases between. This CDR3 contains 12 residues. The CDR3 protein is CASAPVEAGYTF. In nucleotides, the CDR3 is TGTGCCAGCGCCCCAGTTGAGGCTGGCTACACCTTC.

The rearrangement uses TRBV29-1 and TRBJ1-1; 7 bases match TRBD1. Germline V gene sequence: CDR1 SQVTM, CDR2 ANQGSEA. After removal of 8 bases from V and 0 bases from J, the junction contained 6 bases not matched to a gene. The CDR3 sequence is 13 residues long. The CDR3 is CSSNRGMNTEAFF. The DNA of the CDR3 is TGCAGCTCCAACAGGGGAATGAACACTGAAGCTTTCTTT.

Comment on this clonotype: At one end the junction does not follow the germline gene, possibly because of a read error. The genes are TRBV5-8 and TRBJ1-3, with TRBD1 matching over 7 bases. The CDR3 runs to 14 residues. Germline CDR1 is SGHTS and CDR2 is YDEGEE. CDR3 in amino acids: CVSSRQGTGNTIYF. DNA for the CDR3: TGTGTCAGCAGTCGACAGGGAACTGGAAACACCATATATTTT. Full variable domain (remainder filled in from reference TRBV5-8 and TRBJ1-3): EAGVTQSPTHLIKTRGQQATLRCSPISGHTSVYWYQQALGLGLQFLLWYDEGEERNRGNFPPRFSGRQFPNYSSELNVNALELEDSALYLCVSSRQGTGNTIYFGEGSWLTVV.

About this clonotype: With a much larger clone just one base away, this may be a read error. As the CDR3 is not closed by the conserved phenylalanine or tryptophan, this likely results from a read error. The rearrangement uses TRBV5-1 and TRBJ2-1; D may be TRBD1 (6 bases). V was shortened by 0 bases and J by 10 bases, with 11 bases between the two germline ends. CDR1 and CDR2 (germline): SGHRS, YFSETQ. CDR3 length: 13 amino acids. The CDR3 spells CASSLGNRDEQFL. In DNA form, the CDR3 reads TGCGCCAGCAGCTTGGGCAACAGGGACGAGCAGTTCTTA.

As regards this clonotype: A read error is possible here, since a much larger clone lies one base away. The chain has TRBV5-1 and TRBJ2-7; D ambiguous. The CDR3 totals 13 residues. Germline values: CDR1 SGHRS, CDR2 YFSETQ. As DNA, the CDR3 is TGCGCCAGCATCTTGCTAGGGAACTACGAGCAGTACTTC. This gives the protein CASILLGNYEQYF.

This clonotype occurred a few times. This could be a read error, since a much larger clone is one nucleotide away. This chain connects TRBV12-3 or TRBV12-4 to TRBJ1-1; D is unresolved. The V end was cut by 6 bases, the J end by 10 bases, with 18 bases between. The CDR3 extends over 13 amino acids. Here the CDR3 reads CASSLMSGRLAFF. CDR3 sequence (DNA): TGTGCCAGCAGCCTAATGTCCGGGCGCTTAGCTTTCTTT.

This clonotype was recorded only once. Sequence at one end of the junction differs from germline and may be a read error. The chain uses TRBV29-1 and TRBJ1-1; possible D gene TRBD1, 5 bases. There are 15 residues in the CDR3. CDR1 and CDR2 (germline): SQVTM, ANQGSEA. The CDR3 DNA reads as TGCAGCGTTGAAGGTCAGGGTACCATGAACACTGAAACTTTCTTT. Translated: CSVEGQGTMNTETFF. The whole variable domain, filled in from reference TRBV29-1 and TRBJ1-1, reads SAVISQKPSRDICQRGTSLTIQCQVDSQVTMMFWYRQQPGQSLTLIATANQGSEATYESGFVIDKFPISRPNLTFSTLTVSNMSPEDSSIYLCSVEGQGTMNTETFFGQGTRLTVV.

This chain's CDR3 is CSARQLAGTTDTQYF. The DNA for the CDR3 is TGCAGTGCTAGGCAACTAGCGGGGACCACAGATACGCAGTATTTT. The gene calls are TRBV20-1 and TRBJ2-3, with 10 bases fitting TRBD2. This CDR3 comprises 15 residues. V dropped 3 bases and J dropped 2; count of bases not matched to a gene: 5. Germline V CDR1 and CDR2: DFQATT, SNEGSKA (reference sequence).

This clonotype was counted many times. This chain uses TRBV7-8 with TRBJ1-5; D is undetermined. The CDR3 length is 14 residues. Trimming took off 3 bases at V and 0 bases at J, with 6 bases between the two ends. Germline values: CDR1 SGHVS, CDR2 FQNEAQ. The CDR3: CASSFARSNQPQHF. CDR3 bases: TGTGCCAGCAGCTTTGCCCGTAGCAATCAGCCCCAGCATTTT.

This clonotype was observed many times. The chain couples TRBV20-1 to TRBJ1-1, with D uncertain. Deletions cut 5 bases from V and 3 bases from J, with 10 bases between. The CDR3 runs to 12 residues. Germline CDR1 is DFQATT and CDR2 is SNEGSKA (reference sequence). The CDR3 nucleotides are TGCAGTGCTCAGCCTGGGGACACTGAAGCTTTCTTT. Amino acids: CSAQPGDTEAFF.

A remark on this clonotype: With a much larger clone just one base away, this may be a read error. This chain joins TRBV6-1 and TRBJ2-5, with D tentatively TRBD2 (6 bases). Germline lookup yields CDR1 MNHNS and CDR2 SASEGT. The CDR3 is 15 amino acids. The germline V and J ends were trimmed by 2 bases and 5 bases, with 15 bases remaining between them. This chain's CDR3 is CASSETGAVVETQYF. The CDR3 coding sequence is TGTGCCAGCAGTGAAACGGGAGCAGTAGTGGAGACCCAGTACTTC.

With regard to this clonotype: One end of the junction fails to match germline, which may point to a read error. This chain uses TRBV30 with TRBJ2-3; weak D call: TRBD1 (5 bases). Germline V gives CDR1 GTSNPN, CDR2 SVGIG (reference sequence). CDR3 length: 14 residues. The CDR3 sequence: CDWSRAGKTDTQYF. CDR3 DNA: TGTGACTGGAGTAGGGCAGGGAAGACAGATACGCAGTATTTT.

This clonotype was detected only a few times. A much larger clone differs by one base, so this may be a read error. V usage is TRBV6-5 and J usage is TRBJ1-2, with D possibly matching TRBD1 (5 bases). The V and J ends lost 4 bases and 7 bases respectively, with 10 bases between them. The length of the CDR3 is 12 residues. In germline, CDR1 is MNHEY, CDR2 SVGAGI. CDR3 nucleotides: TGTGCCAGCAGTTCAGGGTGCGGTGGCTACACCTTC. Translated: CASSSGCGGYTF.

This clonotype was recorded at least ten times. This chain connects TRBV20-1 to TRBJ2-7; TRBD2 matches at 15 bases. The CDR3 runs to 19 residues. The ends lost 2 bases at V and 4 bases at J; junction bases unmatched: 15. Germline V gene lookup returns CDR1 DFQATT and CDR2 SNEGSKA (reference sequence). The CDR3 DNA reads as TGCAGTGCTAGAAGGGAAGTTGGACTAGCGGGAGGGCCTATTTACGAGCAGTACTTC. Translated: CSARREVGLAGGPIYEQYF.

In regard to this clonotype: An end of the junction differs from the germline gene, which may be a read error. This sequence joins TRBV29-1 and TRBJ2-2, with D tentatively TRBD1 (5 bases). Germline CDR1 is SQVTM and CDR2 is ANQGSEA. The CDR3 length is 14 residues. CDR3 in DNA: TGCAACGTTGAAGACAGCTCGAACATCGGGGAGCTGTTTTTT. Protein: CNVEDSSNIGELFF.

As concerns this clonotype: One junction end disagrees with the germline gene, perhaps due to a read error. The chain employs TRBV19 and TRBJ2-3; TRBD2 matches at 11 bases. CDR3 size: 16 residues. The germline CDR1 and CDR2 sequences are LNHDA and SQIVND (reference sequence). The CDR3 nucleotides read TGTGACAGTAGTTTTCAGACTAGCGGGACGGGGGATACGCAGTATTTT. It translates to CDSSFQTSGTGDTQYF.

Regarding this clonotype: Sequence at one end of the junction differs from germline and may be a read error. This chain's CDR3 is CANSRRQATRDEQFF. CDR3 DNA sequence: TGTGCCAACAGCCGTCGACAAGCGACAAGGGATGAGCAGTTCTTC. This chain links TRBV11-2 with TRBJ2-1, with D hard to call. The germline CDR1 and CDR2 sequences are SGHAT and FQNNGV. The CDR3 covers 15 residues.

On this clonotype: The CDR3 carries no conserved terminal phenylalanine or tryptophan, so it likely arises from a read error. The DNA is left out, because the CDR3 cannot be placed on it with certainty; the CDR3 is given as TCRdb lists it. The chain joins TRBV11-3 to TRBJ2-6. From germline, CDR1 is SGHNT and CDR2 YENEEA. The CDR3 length is 15 residues, termini included. CDR3 loop: CASSQQGSGANFLIL.

This clonotype was found a few times. The rearrangement links TRBV7-8 to TRBJ2-5; 7 nucleotides line up with TRBD2. Germline V gene lookup returns CDR1 SGHVS and CDR2 FQNEAQ. Losses at the gene ends were 5 bases for V and 4 bases for J; bases not matched to a gene: 10. This CDR3 comprises 15 residues. The CDR3 loop reads CASSRDYPRGETQYF. As DNA, the CDR3 is TGTGCCAGCAGCCGGGACTACCCGCGGGGAGAGACCCAGTACTTC.

The chain joins TRBV4-2 to TRBJ2-2; 7 positions agree with TRBD1. CDR1 is LGHNA and CDR2 is YNFKEQ in the germline V gene. CDR3 length equals 19 residues. CDR3 bases: TGTGACAGTAGCCAAGAAGTAGGATGGGAGACAGGGCCACCCAGGGAGCTGTTTTTT. Its protein product is CDSSQEVGWETGPPRELFF.

This clonotype has at least ten counts. The V call is TRBV4-1, the J call TRBJ1-2; TRBD1 matches at 9 bases. CDR1 and CDR2 (germline): MGHRA, YSYEKL. The V gene end was trimmed by 4 bases and the J gene end by 4 bases; junction bases not matched to a gene: 10. The CDR3 is 16 amino acids. The CDR3 loop reads CASSPAGQGAFYGYTF. The CDR3 nucleotides are TGCGCCAGCAGCCCTGCGGGACAGGGAGCCTTCTATGGCTACACCTTC.

Note on this clonotype: Sequence at one end of the junction differs from germline and may be a read error. The rearrangement joins TRBV6-1 to TRBJ2-3; 8 positions agree with TRBD1. Looked up from germline, CDR1 is MNHNS and CDR2 is SASEGT. This CDR3 region has 16 residues. As DNA, the CDR3 is TGTGCCAGTGTATCCGGACAGGGCATAAGCACAGATACGCAGTTTTTT. Translation: CASVSGQGISTDTQFF.